The 26 T cell receptor beta chains reported below all come from one sample, sequenced in a study of T cells after yellow fever vaccination. TCRdb recomputed calls from the 5' RACE reads with MiXCR, one row per CDR3 protein. The profile covers some 350,000 distinct CDR3 sequences, with 3% to 4.5% appearing a single time and 20% to 30% taken by the ten largest. Material: PBMCs, obtained 5 days after the yellow fever booster vaccination. The source of these receptors is a young man who received the YFV17D yellow fever vaccine.

At least ten counts were recorded for this clonotype. The chain carries TRBV20-1 and TRBJ2-1, with TRBD2 matching 7 bases. The trim removed 1 base at V and 5 bases at J, leaving 11 bases unmatched. The CDR3 loop spans 16 amino acids. Germline CDR1 and CDR2: DFQATT and SNEGSKA (reference sequence). CDR3 protein: CSARGGELGGDNEQFF. The CDR3 nucleotides are TGCAGTGCTAGAGGGGGGGAACTGGGAGGGGACAATGAGCAGTTCTTC.

The chain joins TRBV3-1 to TRBJ1-2, with D unresolved. From germline, CDR1 is LGHDT and CDR2 YNNKEL (reference sequence). V lost 0 bases and J 0 bases, leaving 14 bases between the germline ends. The CDR3 is made up of 17 amino acids. The CDR3 loop reads CASSQDLSAFTNYGYTF. Here the CDR3 DNA reads TGTGCCAGCAGCCAAGACCTCTCGGCGTTCACTAACTATGGCTACACCTTC.

The chain is built from TRBV6-5 and TRBJ1-2; D unclear. The length of the CDR3 is 12 residues. V lost 8 bases and J 5 bases, leaving 12 bases between the germline ends. In germline, CDR1 is MNHEY, CDR2 SVGAGI. The CDR3 loop reads CASVDGRYGYTF. CDR3 sequence (DNA): TGTGCCAGCGTAGACGGCCGGTATGGCTACACCTTC.

The chain is built from TRBV14 and TRBJ2-3, with D hard to call. From germline, CDR1 is SGHDN and CDR2 FVKESK. Trimming left V 2 bases short and J 6 bases short, with 9 bases between. The CDR3 spans 13 residues. The CDR3 sequence is CASSQNARDTQYF. In nucleotides, the CDR3 is TGTGCCAGCAGCCAAAATGCAAGGGATACGCAGTATTTT.

This clonotype showed up just a few times. J is TRBJ1-2 and V is TRBV4-3, with D perhaps matching TRBD1 (5 bases). The CDR3 is made up of 14 amino acids. The V gene's germline CDR1 is LGHNA and CDR2 YSLEER. The V end was cut by 0 bases, the J end by 3 bases, with 8 bases between. This CDR3 reads CASSQDPTDYGYTF. The CDR3 DNA reads as TGCGCCAGCAGCCAAGATCCGACAGACTATGGCTACACCTTC.

DNA of the CDR3: TGTGCCATCAGCGGCCTGCTAGGACAGGGGGAGGGCACAGATACGCAGTATTTT. Its protein is CAISGLLGQGEGTDTQYF. The chain combines TRBV10-3 with TRBJ2-3; 10 bases are shared with TRBD1. V was clipped by 6 bases and J by 1 base; unmatched bases: 13. Germline V lookup: CDR1 ENHRY, CDR2 SYGVKD. This CDR3 has 18 amino acids.

The chain combines TRBV19 with TRBJ2-7; the match to TRBD1 covers 9 bases. Trimming at V came to 5 bases and at J to 3 bases, leaving 8 bases not matched to a gene. The CDR3 runs 15 residues. CDR1 and CDR2 from the germline V gene are LNHDA and SQIVND (reference sequence). CDR3 residues: CASSEGGTGHYEQYF. CDR3 coding DNA: TGTGCCAGTAGTGAAGGCGGGACAGGGCACTACGAGCAGTACTTC.

The V gene is TRBV9, the J gene TRBJ1-3; D call uncertain. Looked up from germline, CDR1 is SGDLS and CDR2 is YYNGEE. The V gene lost 3 bases and the J gene lost 4 bases, with 5 bases spanning the gap. This CDR3 is 12 amino acids long. CDR3 in DNA: TGTGCCAGCAGCGCCCTAGGAAACACCATATATTTT. This translates into CASSALGNTIYF.

This clonotype was seen more than once but under ten times. This rearrangement joins TRBV20-1 to TRBJ2-4; D is undetermined. V shed 3 bases and J shed 8 bases, with 8 bases lying between them. The germline V gene has CDR1 DFQATT and CDR2 SNEGSKA (reference sequence). This CDR3 comprises 11 residues. CDR3 loop: CSARDDYIQYF. The CDR3 DNA reads as TGCAGTGCTAGGGATGATTACATTCAGTACTTC.

This clonotype was recorded many times. The V call is TRBV5-1, the J call TRBJ2-7; the D is unclear. The germline V gene has CDR1 SGHRS and CDR2 YFSETQ. The V end was cut by 4 bases, the J end by 2 bases, with 13 bases between. The CDR3 spans 14 residues. The CDR3 region has the DNA TGCGCCAGCAGCCCTCGGGCAGGAACCTACGAGCAGTACTTC. Its protein product is CASSPRAGTYEQYF.

V gene TRBV6-6 combines with J gene TRBJ1-1; a possible D gene is TRBD1 (6 bases). Germline V gene sequence: CDR1 MNHNY, CDR2 SVGAGI (reference sequence). The CDR3 contains 15 residues. The V end lost 0 bases, the J end lost 5 bases, and 13 bases lay between the germline ends. The CDR3 protein is CASSYSGGRHTEAFF. The CDR3 DNA follows: TGTGCCAGCAGTTACTCTGGGGGCAGACATACTGAAGCTTTCTTT.

Only a few counts were recorded for this clonotype. This chain's CDR3 is CASSSRSSGNTIYF. CDR3 nucleotides: TGTGCCAGCAGCTCCCGGAGCTCTGGAAACACCATATATTTT. The gene calls are TRBV7-6 and TRBJ1-3; D gene ambiguous. The germline CDR1 and CDR2 sequences are SGHVS and FNYEAQ. CDR3 length: 14 residues. V was shortened by 4 bases and J by 0 bases, with 7 bases between the two germline ends.

The J gene is TRBJ2-2, the V gene TRBV3-1; 9 positions match TRBD1. The CDR3 spans 15 residues. Germline trimming cut 4 bases from V and 4 bases from J; bases unmatched to any gene: 4. The germline gives CDR1 LGHDT, CDR2 YNNKEL (reference sequence). DNA of the CDR3: TGTGCCAGCAGCCGGGACAGGGCGGCCACCGGGGAGCTGTTTTTT. Amino acid sequence: CASSRDRAATGELFF.

This clonotype appeared a few times. This chain joins TRBV7-9 and TRBJ2-1; TRBD2 matches at 13 bases. The J segment lost 10 bases and the V segment lost 5 bases, leaving 2 bases of the junction unmatched. The CDR3 runs 13 residues. The germline V gene has CDR1 SEHNR and CDR2 FQNEAQ (reference sequence). The CDR3 protein is CASSRTSGGEQFF. CDR3 nucleotides: TGTGCCAGCAGCCGGACTAGCGGGGGCGAGCAGTTCTTC.

There are a few counts of this clonotype. The chain recombines TRBV11-1 with TRBJ2-3, with 9 bases identical to TRBD2. Trimming cost V 6 bases and J 1 base; bases outside gene matches: 11. CDR1 and CDR2 from the germline V gene are SGHAT and FQDESV (reference sequence). The CDR3 has 17 residues. CDR3 in amino acids: CASSFILAGHGTDTQYF. The CDR3 DNA reads as TGTGCCAGCAGTTTTATCCTAGCGGGGCACGGCACAGATACGCAGTATTTT.

This clonotype was observed a few times. J is TRBJ1-2 and V is TRBV7-9; no clear D gene. The V gene lost 1 base and the J gene lost 2 bases, with 11 bases spanning the gap. This CDR3 is built from 15 residues. Germline-derived CDR1 and CDR2 are SEHNR and FQNEAQ (reference sequence). CDR3 bases: TGTGCCAGCAGCTTAGGACCTCCATACAACTATGGCTACACCTTC. As protein: CASSLGPPYNYGYTF.

In this sample, this clonotype turned up a few times. V gene TRBV4-1 combines with J gene TRBJ2-2; TRBD2 matches 9 bases. This CDR3 is 17 amino acids long. Germline V gene lookup returns CDR1 MGHRA and CDR2 YSYEKL. V was pared by 0 bases and J by 3 bases, with 5 bases of the junction left unmatched. The CDR3 loop reads CASSQDLAGRYTGELFF. The CDR3 bases are TGCGCCAGCAGCCAAGACCTAGCGGGGCGATACACCGGGGAGCTGTTTTTT.

This sequence joins TRBV28 and TRBJ2-3; 7 nucleotides match TRBD2. V was clipped by 2 bases and J by 8 bases; unmatched bases: 7. Per germline, CDR1 MDHEN and CDR2 SYDVKM. This CDR3 is 14 amino acids long. DNA for the CDR3: TGTGCCAGCAGTTTACTGCGGGGGTTTGCTACGCAGTATTTT. As protein: CASSLLRGFATQYF.

This chain's CDR3 is CASSLSRGGYTF. CDR3 nucleotide sequence: TGTGCCAGCAGCCTTTCTAGGGGTGGCTACACCTTC. V usage is TRBV7-8 and J usage is TRBJ1-2, with a weak D call TRBD1 (5 bases). Germline V CDR1 and CDR2: SGHVS, FQNEAQ. The CDR3 is 12 amino acids. V was cut by 5 bases and J by 7 bases, with 11 bases left in between.

About this clonotype itself: The junction departs from germline at one end; a sequencing error may be responsible. This chain uses TRBV5-1 with TRBJ2-7, with D perhaps matching TRBD2 (7 bases). The CDR3 has 16 amino acids. Germline CDR1 SGHRS, CDR2 YFSETQ. CDR3 DNA: TGCGCCAGCAGCTCGGGAGAGGGCGGGGGCTTCTCCGAGAAGTACTTC. Protein: CASSSGEGGGFSEKYF.

This clonotype was detected ten times or more. The chain uses TRBV5-1 and TRBJ1-3, with no clear D. The length of the CDR3 is 12 residues. Trimming removed 2 bases at V and 4 bases at J, with 4 bases between. The germline V gene encodes CDR1 SGHRS and CDR2 YFSETQ. CDR3: CASSFGGNTIYF. DNA of the CDR3: TGCGCCAGCAGCTTCGGCGGAAACACCATATATTTT. The whole variable domain, remainder taken from reference TRBV5-1 and TRBJ1-3, is KAGVTQTPRYLIKTRGQQVTLSCSPISGHRSVSWYQQTPGQGLQFLFEYFSETQRNKGNFPGRFSGRQFSNSRSEMNVSTLELGDSALYLCASSFGGNTIYFGEGSWLTVV.

V usage is TRBV3-1 and J usage is TRBJ2-3; tentative D call: TRBD1 (5 bases). This CDR3 has 14 amino acids. Trimming shortened V by 4 bases and J by 4 bases, and 12 bases separated the two germline ends. The germline gives CDR1 LGHDT, CDR2 YNNKEL (reference sequence). The CDR3 bases are TGTGCCAGCAGCCCTTCGTCCAGGGCAGATACGCAGTATTTT. Protein product: CASSPSSRADTQYF.

This clonotype occurred a few times. The rearrangement uses TRBV20-1 and TRBJ1-6; 7 nucleotides match TRBD1. The CDR3 covers 15 residues. V was clipped by 0 bases and J by 9 bases; unmatched bases: 8. The V gene's germline CDR1 is DFQATT and CDR2 SNEGSKA (reference sequence). CDR3 in DNA: TGCAGTGCTAGAGACCCCCGGGACAGCTCTTCACCCCTCCACTTT. Protein sequence: CSARDPRDSSSPLHF.

This clonotype was observed a few times. The chain employs TRBV5-1 and TRBJ2-7; TRBD1 might be the D (6 bases). CDR1 is SGHRS and CDR2 is YFSETQ in the germline V gene. This CDR3 comprises 14 residues. The V end lost 0 bases, the J end lost 1 base, and 8 bases lay between the germline ends. CDR3 sequence reads: CASSLGDMSYEQYV. CDR3 nucleotide sequence: TGCGCCAGCAGCTTGGGGGACATGTCCTACGAGCAGTACGTC.

This clonotype was picked up many times. One end of the junction varies from germline; a read error may be responsible. This sequence joins TRBV7-9 and TRBJ1-1, with D perhaps matching TRBD1 (6 bases). This CDR3 has 13 residues. CDR1 is SEHNR and CDR2 is FQNEAQ in the germline V gene (reference sequence). CDR3 in amino acids: CASSLEGDTEAFF. CDR3 DNA: TGCGCCAGCAGCTTGGAGGGGGACACTGAAGCTTTCTTT. The full variable domain, rest sourced from reference TRBV7-9 and TRBJ1-1, is DTGVSQNPRHKITKRGQNVTFRCDPISEHNRLYWYRQTLGQGPEFLTYFQNEAQLEKSRLLSDRFSAERPKGSFSTLEIQRTEQGDSAMYLCASSLEGDTEAFFGQGTRLTVV.

V usage is TRBV7-8 and J usage is TRBJ1-4; possible D gene TRBD1, 5 bases. The germline V gene encodes CDR1 SGHVS and CDR2 FQNEAQ. The length of the CDR3 is 14 residues. Trimming pared 6 bases from V and 3 bases from J, leaving 11 bases between. CDR3 coding DNA: TGTGCCAGCAGACGGGGCGGTTCTAATGAAAAACTGTTTTTT. Translating gives CASRRGGSNEKLFF.